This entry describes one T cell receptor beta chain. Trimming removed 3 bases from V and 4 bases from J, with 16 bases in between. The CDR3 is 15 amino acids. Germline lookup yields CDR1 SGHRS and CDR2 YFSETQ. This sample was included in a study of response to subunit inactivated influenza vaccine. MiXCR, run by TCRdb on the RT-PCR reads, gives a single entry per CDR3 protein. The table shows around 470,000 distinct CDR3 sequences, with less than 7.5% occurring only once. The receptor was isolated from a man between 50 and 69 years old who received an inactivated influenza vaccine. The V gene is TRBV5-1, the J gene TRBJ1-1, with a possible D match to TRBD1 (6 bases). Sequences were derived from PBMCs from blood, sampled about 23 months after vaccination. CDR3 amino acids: CASSSEGGSGTEAFF. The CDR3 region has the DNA TGCGCCAGCAGCTCAGAAGGGGGAAGTGGCACTGAAGCTTTCTTT.